The clone carrying this T cell receptor (beta chain) was detected only a few times. As yet, its antigen is unknown. Using its own MiXCR run on the 5' RACE reads, TCRdb lists one record per CDR3 protein. The sample consists of approximately 440,000 distinct CDR3 sequences, under 20% of them appearing once. This specimen comes from a study of CD8 T cells in ankylosing spondylitis. Germline V gene data show CDR1 as SGDLS and CDR2 as YYNGEE. CDR3 length equals 16 residues. V trimming: 0 bases; J trimming: 6 bases; junction bases outside the gene matches: 4. Study-wide points: A TCR beta motif of about 8 highly homologous variants seemed to mark ankylosing spondylitis blood.

The chain employs TRBV9 and TRBJ2-1; TRBD2 matches at 12 bases. The source of this sequence is a male donor with ankylosing spondylitis. The sample taken for sequencing was blood, either unsorted or a sorted T cell fraction (not recorded which). The CDR3 nucleotides read TGTGCCAGCAGCGTAGAACCTAGCGGGGGGGCCAATGAGCAGTTCTTC. It translates to CASSVEPSGGANEQFF.